The 13 T cell receptor beta chains listed next were all sequenced from one sample in a study of control samples from healthy donors and cancer patients. Libraries were prepared by immunoSEQ multiplex PCR; TCRdb keeps only in-frame clonotypes and omits some of them. The table has around 79,000 clones, over 85% seen once. The sample comprised PBMCs. These receptors were collected from a middle-aged woman with lung cancer.

The chain links TRBV11-2 to TRBJ2-3; 13 nucleotides align to TRBD2. The J segment lost 0 bases and the V segment lost 4 bases, leaving 1 base of the junction unmatched. The CDR3 contains 16 residues. CDR1 is SGHAT and CDR2 is FQNNGV in the germline V gene. CDR3 bases: TGTGCCAGCAGCTCACTAGCGGGGGGGAGCACAGATACGCAGTATTTT. This codes for CASSSLAGGSTDTQYF.

The gene calls are TRBV7-6 and TRBJ1-2; 12 bases match TRBD1. The V segment lost 1 base and the J segment 6 bases; nucleotides outside the gene matches: 6. Germline V gene sequence: CDR1 SGHVS, CDR2 FNYEAQ. CDR3 length equals 16 residues. The CDR3 sequence is CASSLGAGTGGDGYTF. DNA for the CDR3: TGTGCCAGCAGCTTAGGCGCCGGGACAGGGGGCGATGGCTACACCTTC.

The CDR3 DNA sequence: TGTGCCAGTAGCCAGACAGTGTCTGGGGCCAACGTCCTGACTTTC. It yields the protein CASSQTVSGANVLTF. This chain links TRBV19 with TRBJ2-6, with D possibly being TRBD1 (5 bases). This CDR3 is built from 15 residues. Trimming cost V 6 bases and J 1 base, with 10 bases left between them. Germline CDR1 reads LNHDA; CDR2 reads SQIVND (reference sequence).

V and J are TRBV7-9 and TRBJ2-4; perhaps TRBD2 as D (5 bases). The V and J ends lost 1 base and 6 bases respectively, with 19 bases between them. The CDR3 sequence is 17 residues long. In germline, CDR1 is SEHNR, CDR2 FQNEAQ (reference sequence). CDR3 sequence reads: CASSLGSGGPAGNIQYF. CDR3 bases: TGTGCCAGCAGCTTAGGGAGTGGTGGCCCGGCGGGAAACATTCAGTACTTC.

This chain links TRBV30 with TRBJ1-2, with D possibly being TRBD1 (5 bases). The CDR3 covers 13 residues. Trimming removed 2 bases at V and 8 bases at J, with 15 bases between. Germline values: CDR1 GTSNPN, CDR2 SVGIG (reference sequence). The CDR3: CAWSSGTLEGYTF. The DNA of the CDR3 is TGTGCCTGGAGTTCAGGGACCTTAGAGGGCTACACCTTC.

The chain joins TRBV19 to TRBJ1-5; D is undetermined. The CDR3 totals 14 residues. V was shortened by 9 bases and J by 2 bases, with 14 bases between the two germline ends. Germline CDR1 reads LNHDA; CDR2 reads SQIVND (reference sequence). The CDR3 region is CASRFGGGNQPQHF. CDR3 coding DNA: TGTGCCAGCCGGTTCGGCGGGGGCAATCAGCCCCAGCATTTT.

V and J are TRBV28 and TRBJ2-3; 7 bases align to TRBD1. The CDR3 is 15 residues long. V shed 5 bases and J 2 bases; nucleotides not matched to a gene: 7. Germline V gives CDR1 MDHEN, CDR2 SYDVKM. The CDR3 DNA sequence: TGTGCCAGCAGTCCCGGGACAGTTCTCACAGATACGCAGTATTTT. Residues: CASSPGTVLTDTQYF.

Comment on this clone: A junction boundary mismatches the germline segment, possibly from a read error. The genes are TRBV5-1 and TRBJ1-3; D ambiguous. The CDR3 covers 15 residues. Germline V CDR1 and CDR2: SGHRS, YFSETQ. The CDR3 sequence: CASTLESGSGNTIYF. Written as DNA, the CDR3 is TGCGCCAGCACCTTGGAATCCGGCTCTGGAAACACCATATATTTT.

V usage is TRBV4-1 and J usage is TRBJ1-1; D is perhaps TRBD1 (5 bases). V lost 0 bases to trimming and J lost 7 bases, with 12 bases between them. Per germline, CDR1 MGHRA and CDR2 YSYEKL. This CDR3 region has 14 residues. This CDR3 reads CASSQDQSGLEAFF. In DNA form, the CDR3 reads TGCGCCAGCAGCCAAGATCAGTCGGGGCTTGAAGCTTTCTTT.

The J gene is TRBJ2-7, the V gene TRBV6-5, with no clear D. Germline-derived CDR1 and CDR2 are MNHEY and SVGAGI. The CDR3 has 12 amino acids. V was pared by 5 bases and J by 0 bases, with 5 bases between. DNA for the CDR3: TGTGCCAGCAGTCGAAGCTCCTACGAGCAGTACTTC. Its translation: CASSRSSYEQYF.

This clone was recorded once. The chain carries TRBV7-2 and TRBJ1-1; TRBD1 is a possible D gene (6 bases). Germline-derived CDR1 and CDR2 are SGHTA and FQGNSA. The V end was cut by 1 base, the J end by 6 bases, with 15 bases between. This CDR3 contains 15 residues. The CDR3 coding sequence is TGTGCCAGCAGCTTAGGGGGGGCGCTTATAGCTGAAGCTTTCTTT. It codes for CASSLGGALIAEAFF.

V is TRBV7-9 and J is TRBJ1-2; D ambiguous. The V end was cut by 2 bases, the J end by 4 bases, with 8 bases between. From germline, CDR1 is SEHNR and CDR2 FQNEAQ (reference sequence). This CDR3 has 13 residues. In DNA form, the CDR3 reads TGTGCCAGCAGCTTATCGTTGTCCTATGGCTACACCTTC. Protein sequence: CASSLSLSYGYTF.

V is TRBV10-3 and J is TRBJ2-1; TRBD2 matches 11 bases. The ends lost 7 bases at V and 2 bases at J; junction bases unmatched: 7. There are 16 residues in the CDR3. Germline V lookup: CDR1 ENHRY, CDR2 SYGVKD. The DNA for the CDR3 is TGTGCCATCAAACCGGGACTAGCGGAGGCCTACAATGAGCAGTTCTTC. This gives the protein CAIKPGLAEAYNEQFF.